Here is one T cell receptor (beta chain) with its context. Its antigen is currently unknown. The study co-extracted DNA and RNA from 20-30 mg of unsorted bulk tissue. Among the patients, all had chronic HBV infection and none had been treated. A constant-region primer primed TCR beta cDNA synthesis from roughly 510 ng of total RNA. Construction of TCR beta libraries relied on three successive nested multiplex PCR rounds employing slightly modified ARM-PCR. Investigators reported that the first two PCR rounds, at roughly 10 cycles each, used TRBV1-TRBV30 forward primers with a C-beta reverse primer. TCRdb reprocessed the multiplex PCR reads with MiXCR, giving one entry per CDR3 protein. Here the sample spans 20,000 to 25,000 distinct CDR3 sequences, roughly 79% being singletons. This entry belongs to a study of tumor-infiltrating lymphocytes in primary liver carcinoma. Study results and limitations: Only about 8-24% of top clones were detected in each of the five tumor regions. Tumor tissue displayed a significantly greater top-250-clone fraction than blood (p = 0.039).

This CDR3 comprises 15 residues. Germline-derived CDR1 and CDR2 are SGHNT and YYREEE (reference sequence). V gave up 2 bases and J gave up 7 bases; unmatched junction bases: 8. V and J are TRBV5-4 and TRBJ1-4, with 7 bases fitting TRBD1. The TCR comes from a woman aged 25 to 45 with primary liver carcinoma and hepatitis B virus infection. The sequenced sample was liver tumor tissue from sampling region 1. This sample's subset: tumor region T1, superior pole. Written as DNA, the CDR3 is TGTGCCAGCAGCTTCAACAGGGGAGTTATTGAAAAACTGTTTTTT. Translation: CASSFNRGVIEKLFF.